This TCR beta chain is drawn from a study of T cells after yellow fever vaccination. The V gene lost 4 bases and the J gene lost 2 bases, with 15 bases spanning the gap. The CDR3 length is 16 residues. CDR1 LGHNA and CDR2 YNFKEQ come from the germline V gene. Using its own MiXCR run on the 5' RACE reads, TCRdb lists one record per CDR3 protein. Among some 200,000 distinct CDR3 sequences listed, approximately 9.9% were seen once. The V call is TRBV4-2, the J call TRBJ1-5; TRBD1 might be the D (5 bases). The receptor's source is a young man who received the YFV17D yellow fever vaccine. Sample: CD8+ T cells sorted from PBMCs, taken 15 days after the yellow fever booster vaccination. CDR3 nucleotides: TGTGCCAGCAGCCCGGACGGCCCGGGGGGCAATCAGCCCCAGCATTTT. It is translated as CASSPDGPGGNQPQHF.